These 12 T cell receptor beta chains share one sample of origin, sequenced in a study of cytomegalovirus exposure and HLA in healthy donors. PCR employed 60 Vbeta and 13 Jbeta primers. Measured with immunoSEQ multiplex PCR; TCRdb has only the in-frame clones, and not every one. The sample records approximately 150,000 clones, around 85% being singletons. The sequencing input was PBMCs. Source of these receptors: a man in his forties or fifties in good health and CMV-seronegative.

The chain employs TRBV5-1 and TRBJ2-5; weak D call: TRBD1 (6 bases). Germline V lookup: CDR1 SGHRS, CDR2 YFSETQ. Trimming took 0 bases from V and 1 from J, leaving 7 bases between them. The length of the CDR3 is 14 residues. CDR3 sequence (DNA): TGCGCCAGCAGCTTGGTAGGGGGCCAAGAGACCCAGTACTTC. It codes for CASSLVGGQETQYF.

The chain links TRBV5-1 to TRBJ2-3, with 10 bases matching TRBD2. CDR1 is SGHRS, CDR2 YFSETQ, per germline. The CDR3 runs 18 residues. V gave up 2 bases and J gave up 4 bases; unmatched junction bases: 13. CDR3 region: CASSFGSSGGPGADTQYF. CDR3 DNA: TGCGCCAGCAGCTTTGGGTCTAGCGGGGGTCCCGGGGCAGATACGCAGTATTTT.

This clone was found a few times. The chain combines TRBV4-3 with TRBJ2-7; 12 nucleotides line up with TRBD2. This CDR3 is 18 amino acids long. The germline V gene has CDR1 LGHNA and CDR2 YSLEER. V was clipped by 0 bases and J by 0 bases; unmatched bases: 6. The CDR3 coding sequence is TGCGCCAGCAGCCAAGATGCCGCTAGCGGGGGGGACTCCTACGAGCAGTACTTC. It is translated as CASSQDAASGGDSYEQYF.

V gene TRBV5-1 combines with J gene TRBJ1-1; possibly TRBD1 for D (6 bases). Germline CDR1 and CDR2: SGHRS and YFSETQ. The ends were cut back, 1 base at V and 10 bases at J, with 11 bases in the middle. The CDR3 is made up of 12 amino acids. CDR3 nucleotides: TGCGCCAGCAGCTTGTTTCCAGGGGTAGCTTTCTTT. Residues: CASSLFPGVAFF. Filled out from reference TRBV5-1 and TRBJ1-1, the complete variable domain reads KAGVTQTPRYLIKTRGQQVTLSCSPISGHRSVSWYQQTPGQGLQFLFEYFSETQRNKGNFPGRFSGRQFSNSRSEMNVSTLELGDSALYLCASSLFPGVAFFGQGTRLTVV.

The chain recombines TRBV6-4 with TRBJ2-2; 8 nucleotides match TRBD1. This CDR3 has 14 amino acids. V dropped 7 bases and J dropped 7; count of bases not matched to a gene: 8. The germline V gene encodes CDR1 MRHNA and CDR2 SNTAGT. Here the CDR3 DNA reads TGTGCCAGCAAGCCGGGACAGGAGGGCGGGGAGCTGTTTTTT. Translation: CASKPGQEGGELFF.

This chain uses TRBV25-1 with TRBJ2-5; D unclear. The CDR3 loop spans 13 amino acids. Germline V lookup: CDR1 MGHDK, CDR2 SYGVNS. V lost 5 bases and J lost 2, with 9 bases in between. CDR3 protein: CASSKIEQETQYF. The CDR3 DNA sequence: TGTGCCAGCAGTAAAATAGAACAAGAGACCCAGTACTTC.

The chain is built from TRBV4-1 and TRBJ2-1; 8 positions match TRBD1. V shed 1 base and J 10 bases; nucleotides not matched to a gene: 9. Germline assignment: CDR1 MGHRA and CDR2 YSYEKL. This CDR3 spans 15 amino acids. CDR3 sequence reads: CASSQGLQGAREQFF. CDR3 coding DNA: TGCGCCAGCAGCCAAGGTCTCCAGGGGGCCCGGGAGCAGTTCTTC.

This clone was counted once. An end of the junction does not agree with germline; a read error may underlie this. The J gene is TRBJ1-2, the V gene TRBV20-1, with TRBD1 matching over 9 bases. The length of the CDR3 is 11 residues. Looked up from germline, CDR1 is DFQATT and CDR2 is SNEGSKA (reference sequence). DNA for the CDR3: TGCAGTGCTAGAGACCGGACAGGGGACCTCTTC. The encoded protein is CSARDRTGDLF.

The chain is built from TRBV9 and TRBJ2-2, with 7 bases that match TRBD1. This CDR3 spans 17 amino acids. Germline CDR1 and CDR2: SGDLS and YYNGEE. V gave up 0 bases and J gave up 0 bases; unmatched junction bases: 5. The CDR3 loop reads CASSVAPGQTNTGELFF. The CDR3 nucleotides read TGTGCCAGCAGCGTAGCTCCGGGACAGACGAACACCGGGGAGCTGTTTTTT.

The chain has TRBV7-6 and TRBJ2-5, with TRBD2 matching 9 bases. The germline CDR1 and CDR2 sequences are SGHVS and FNYEAQ. J was trimmed by 4 bases and V by 1 base; bases with no gene match: 4. CDR3 length: 15 residues. The CDR3 sequence is CASSLGGGAGETQYF. CDR3 nucleotide sequence: TGTGCCAGCAGCTTAGGCGGGGGGGCGGGAGAGACCCAGTACTTC.

The J gene is TRBJ1-2, the V gene TRBV6-5; D not certain. The V end lost 6 bases, the J end lost 8 bases, and 13 bases lay between the germline ends. CDR1 is MNHEY and CDR2 is SVGAGI in the germline V gene. The CDR3 contains 12 residues. CDR3 residues: CASSESGKGYTF. The DNA for the CDR3 is TGTGCCAGCAGCGAATCGGGGAAAGGCTACACCTTC.

This clone was counted a few times. DNA of the CDR3: TGCGCCAGCAGCTTGCGGACAGGGGCGGGCACTGAAGCTTTCTTT. Residues: CASSLRTGAGTEAFF. The chain carries TRBV4-1 and TRBJ1-1, with 9 bases fitting TRBD1. Trimming took 5 bases from V and 4 from J; bases not matched to a gene: 8. The CDR3 extends over 15 amino acids. Germline CDR1 and CDR2: MGHRA and YSYEKL.